The T cell receptor (beta chain) described here comes from a study of blood T cell repertoires in COVID-19. Germline CDR1 SNHLY, CDR2 FYNNEI. This CDR3 has 13 residues. V gave up 7 bases and J gave up 3 bases; unmatched junction bases: 5. The repertoire was sequenced with immunoSEQ multiplex PCR; TCRdb's copy has only in-frame clones and lacks some. The table shows approximately 250,000 clones, with around 86% occurring only once. The receptor was isolated from a man aged 35 to 55 with active or convalescent COVID-19. The sample comprised peripheral blood. The chain joins TRBV2 to TRBJ2-7; 8 bases align to TRBD1. The chain's CDR3 is CASTGDRGYEQYF. In nucleotides, the CDR3 is TGTGCCAGCACTGGTGACAGGGGCTACGAGCAGTACTTC.